This record covers a single T cell receptor (beta chain). Its target is unknown. The same CDR3 arises from other DNA sequences in this sample as well. The PCR ran on 60 Vbeta and 13 Jbeta primers. Sequenced by immunoSEQ multiplex PCR; TCRdb stores in-frame clones only, minus some. This table has roughly 120,000 clones, around 70% appearing once. This sample stems from a study of cytomegalovirus exposure and HLA in healthy donors. Study details: Early released data comprised around 85 million unique TCRs from HLA-typed donors. Study-wide findings and caveats: Later analysis indicated greater clonal expansion among HLA-associated TCR beta chains than among equally common other chains. Analysis performed later found roughly 17,000 TCR beta sequences associated with HLA alleles at 0.05 false discovery rate. Evidence from a later analysis indicated that most CMV-associated TCR beta chains looked HLA-restricted.

Germline V gives CDR1 SGDLS, CDR2 YYNGEE. V lost 4 bases to trimming and J lost 7 bases; unmatched junction nucleotides: 10. This CDR3 region has 16 residues. The chain employs TRBV9 and TRBJ2-7, with 14 bases aligning to TRBD2. The clonotype was recovered from a man between 25 and 39 years old in good health and CMV-seropositive. Sequenced material: PBMCs. The CDR3 loop reads CASSPSGLAGGYEQYF. CDR3 nucleotide sequence: TGTGCCAGCAGCCCGTCAGGACTAGCGGGAGGATATGAGCAGTACTTC.